A single sample gave rise to the 7 T cell receptor beta chains below, sequenced in a study of T cells after yellow fever vaccination. TCRdb passed the 5' RACE reads through MiXCR, listing each CDR3 protein once. This table holds about 510,000 distinct CDR3 sequences, just over 20% found once. Here the sequenced sample was PBMCs, taken more than 20 days after the first yellow fever vaccination. These receptors originate from a man aged 18 to 30 who received the YFV17D yellow fever vaccine.

V usage is TRBV19 and J usage is TRBJ1-1; D is ambiguous. Trimming removed 4 bases from V and 5 bases from J, with 17 bases in between. This CDR3 comprises 15 residues. Germline loops: CDR1 LNHDA, CDR2 SQIVND (reference sequence). The CDR3, as DNA: TGTGCCAGTAGTACCCCACCGGGCTGGAGGACTGAAGCTTTCTTT. It codes for CASSTPPGWRTEAFF.

This clonotype was observed many times. The CDR3 sequence is CASSFGGGAPNEQFF. CDR3 bases: TGTGCCAGCAGCTTCGGCGGGGGAGCCCCCAATGAGCAGTTCTTC. This chain joins TRBV7-2 and TRBJ2-1; 7 nucleotides match TRBD2. After removal of 3 bases from V and 6 bases from J, the junction contained 8 bases not matched to a gene. Germline loops: CDR1 SGHTA, CDR2 FQGNSA. The CDR3 is made up of 15 amino acids.

The chain uses TRBV6-5 and TRBJ1-4; D is ambiguous. V lost 0 bases and J 7 bases, leaving 12 bases between the germline ends. Germline assignment: CDR1 MNHEY and CDR2 SVGAGI. The CDR3 is 15 residues long. The CDR3 loop is CASSYSGRLREKLFF. The DNA of the CDR3 is TGTGCCAGCAGTTACTCGGGCAGGTTGCGTGAAAAACTGTTTTTT.

The rearrangement uses TRBV12-3 or TRBV12-4 and TRBJ2-7, with a tentative D call TRBD2 (5 bases). V lost 7 bases, J lost 6 bases, and 16 bases lay in between. The CDR3 length is 13 residues. The CDR3 DNA reads as TGTGCCAGCAAAAACCCCACTAGTGGCGAGCAGTACTTC. It translates to CASKNPTSGEQYF.

The chain carries TRBV5-1 and TRBJ2-1; 7 bases fit TRBD1. Germline CDR1 reads SGHRS; CDR2 reads YFSETQ. The CDR3 contains 15 residues. The V gene end was trimmed by 7 bases and the J gene end by 8 bases; junction bases not matched to a gene: 15. The CDR3 loop is CASRMEQGQQDEQFF. Here the CDR3 DNA reads TGCGCCAGCCGCATGGAGCAGGGACAGCAAGATGAGCAGTTCTTC.

The J gene is TRBJ2-1, the V gene TRBV12-3 or TRBV12-4; 9 bases map to TRBD1. The CDR3 sequence is 15 residues long. Trimming cost V 2 bases and J 9 bases; bases outside gene matches: 8. CDR3 bases: TGTGCCAGCAGTTTAACAGGGGGCGGATGGGGTGAGCAGTTCTTC. Its translation: CASSLTGGGWGEQFF.

The gene calls are TRBV30 and TRBJ1-2; D remains ambiguous. V was trimmed by 2 bases and J by 4 bases, leaving 8 bases between them. From germline, CDR1 is GTSNPN and CDR2 SVGIG (reference sequence). The CDR3 totals 12 residues. The CDR3 loop is CAWSRPRYGYTF. CDR3 coding DNA: TGTGCCTGGAGTCGACCTCGCTATGGCTACACCTTC.